This TCR beta chain appears in the sequencing data of a study of PD-1 blockade in classical Hodgkin lymphoma. The V gene lost 0 bases and the J gene lost 1 base, with 15 bases spanning the gap. CDR3 length equals 17 residues. CDR1 is LGHNA, CDR2 YNFKEQ, per germline. Time point in this sample: cycle 4 day 1 (C4D1), after five to seven weeks of nivolumab. Relapse was seen in all patients after autologous stem cell transplantation, and brentuximab vedotin exposure was variable. Method: immunoSEQ multiplex PCR; TCRdb's copy keeps in-frame clones and lacks some. This table holds 26,000 or so clones, about two thirds found once.

The receptor was isolated from a human donor with classical Hodgkin lymphoma. The chain is built from TRBV4-2 and TRBJ1-2, with D unresolved. The sequencing used peripheral blood mononuclear cells (PBMCs), collected before the fourth cycle of nivolumab. In nucleotides, the CDR3 is TGTGCCAGCAGCCAAGATATTGTGCAGGCGAATAACTATGGCTACACCTTC. As protein: CASSQDIVQANNYGYTF.